This T cell receptor (beta chain) was captured by sequencing in a study of shared clonotypes between healthy human individuals. Study-wide findings and caveats: Larger estimated richness was generally seen in naive subsets than in memory subsets.

Worth noting for this clone: No antigen is known for it.

The table came from immunoSEQ multiplex PCR; TCRdb's copy has only in-frame clones and leaves some out. This table has around 700,000 clones, approximately 79% appearing once. The length of the CDR3 is 15 residues. Between the trimmed V and J ends, which lost 4 bases and 0 bases, there was a span of 12 bases. Looked up from germline, CDR1 is SGHNT and CDR2 is YYREEE (reference sequence). The receptor comes from a woman aged 25-40 years in good health. The chain couples TRBV5-4 to TRBJ2-3; tentatively, D is TRBD2 (5 bases). Source material: memory CD4+ T cells sorted from blood. Subset defined: CD45RA-negative fraction. The CDR3 DNA is TGTGCCAGCAGCAACGGACTGGCTAGCACAGATACGCAGTATTTT. Its translation is CASSNGLASTDTQYF.